The source of this TCR beta chain is a study of siplizumab effects on memory and regulatory T cells (dated by TCRdb to about 2019). About the investigation overall: The study looked at the effect of siplizumab, an anti-CD2 antibody, on alloreactive T-cell subsets in allogeneic mixed lymphocyte reactions made from human PBMCs. What the authors observed across the whole study: In reactions with siplizumab, an average of about 69% of mappable alloreactive CD4+ clones were Treg-derived, compared with 26.9% in control reactions. No functional confirmation was obtained for the suppressive function of proliferating Tregs from siplizumab cultures. The cumulative frequency of alloreactive sequences that could be traced back to unstimulated CD4+ memory T cells was significantly reduced by siplizumab. Sequences below about 10^-5 frequency were poorly captured, so only a minor fraction of alloreactive clones could be mapped to unstimulated subsets. Roughly 75-95% of proliferating CD4+ or CD8+ clones could not be assigned a naive or memory phenotype. Unstimulated naive T cells appeared more diverse than memory T cells, and naive cells seemed to contribute substantially to the alloresponse.

Unstimulated CD4+ memory cells were also sequenced in three donor pairs, together with CD4+ naive, CD8+ TEMRA, CD8+ naive and CD8+ effector memory subsets. Sorted unstimulated T cells and proliferating T cells recovered from mixed lymphocyte reactions were subjected to TCRbeta CDR3 sequencing. Fresh whole blood from fewer than 11 HLA-typed healthy donors was used to isolate PBMCs. The library relied on the immunoSEQ multiplex PCR assay. Each sample had some 94,000 TCR templates assayed by the deep sequencing platform. Genomic DNA extracted from sorted T cells was used for TCRbeta CDR3 sequencing. The study's processing was this. The R programming language was used for the clonal analysis of the TCRbeta CDR3 data. Comparing unstimulated samples against CFSE-low samples taken after the reaction was how alloreactive CD4+ and CD8+ clones were defined. By matching sequences to the repertoires of sorted unstimulated Treg and non-Treg cells, each alloreactive CD4+ clone was assigned a regulatory or non-regulatory origin. TCRdb took this table from immuneACCESS and kept in-frame rearrangements with V and J called. Such tables lack part of the clones; where checked against another copy, unresolved V genes explain under half of the gap, and the rest is unexplained. That table supplies the V and J calls and clone size; D and trimming were determined from the DNA. In all, the sample holds some 40,000 clones, and around 89% of those were seen once. The top ten hold around 0.25% of the sample.

Reading from cysteine to phenylalanine, the CDR3 counts 15 amino acids. Only the CDR3 portion is preserved as DNA: 45 bases, with reading frame beginning at the first base. At the junction V is shortened by 6 bases and J by 6 bases, with 20 bases in between. As encoded in the germline V gene, CDR1 is MNHEY while CDR2 is SVGAGI. Details on this clone: Its antigen has not been determined. No much larger clone is present one base from it, and per-base qualities are unavailable.

The sample taken for sequencing was naive CD4+ T cells sorted from blood. The cell subset or site tag for this specimen amounts to: unstimulated naive T cells. This TCR derives from a human donor in good health. Recombination linked TRBV6-5 to TRBJ1-2, and the D gene may be TRBD1, 6 bases matching. CDR3 region: CASSPGIRGRDGYTF. Here is the DNA: TGTGCCAGCAGCCCCGGGATCAGGGGAAGGGATGGCTACACCTTC.